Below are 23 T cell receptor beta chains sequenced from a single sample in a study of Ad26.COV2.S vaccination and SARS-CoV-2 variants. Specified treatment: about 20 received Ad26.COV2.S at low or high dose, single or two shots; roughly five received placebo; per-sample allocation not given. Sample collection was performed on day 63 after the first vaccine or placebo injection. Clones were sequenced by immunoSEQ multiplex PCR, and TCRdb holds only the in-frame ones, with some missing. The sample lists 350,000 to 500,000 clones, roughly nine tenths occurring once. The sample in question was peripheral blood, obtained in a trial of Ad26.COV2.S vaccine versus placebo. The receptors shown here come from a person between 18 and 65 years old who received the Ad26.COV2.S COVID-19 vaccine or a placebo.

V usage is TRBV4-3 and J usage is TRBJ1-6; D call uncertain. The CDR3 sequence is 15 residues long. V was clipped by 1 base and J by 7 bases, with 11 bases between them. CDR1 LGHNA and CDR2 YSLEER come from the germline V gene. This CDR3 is CASSQAPPRNSPLHF. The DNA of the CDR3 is TGCGCCAGCAGCCAAGCCCCCCCAAGGAATTCACCCCTCCACTTT.

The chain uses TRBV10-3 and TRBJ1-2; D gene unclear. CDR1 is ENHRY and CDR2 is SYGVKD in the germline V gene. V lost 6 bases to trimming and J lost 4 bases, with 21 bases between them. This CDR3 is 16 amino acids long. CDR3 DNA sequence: TGTGCCATCAGGGGCGGGGAGACAAGGGAACCCTATGGCTACACCTTC. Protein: CAIRGGETREPYGYTF.

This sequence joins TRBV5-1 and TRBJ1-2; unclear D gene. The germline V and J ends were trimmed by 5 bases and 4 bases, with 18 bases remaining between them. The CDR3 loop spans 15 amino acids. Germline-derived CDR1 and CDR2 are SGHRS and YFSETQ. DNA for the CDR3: TGCGCCAGCAGAGGCCAGTCTCGAAACTCCTATGGCTACACCTTC. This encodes CASRGQSRNSYGYTF. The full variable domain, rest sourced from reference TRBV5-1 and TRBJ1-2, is KAGVTQTPRYLIKTRGQQVTLSCSPISGHRSVSWYQQTPGQGLQFLFEYFSETQRNKGNFPGRFSGRQFSNSRSEMNVSTLELGDSALYLCASRGQSRNSYGYTFGSGTRLTVV.

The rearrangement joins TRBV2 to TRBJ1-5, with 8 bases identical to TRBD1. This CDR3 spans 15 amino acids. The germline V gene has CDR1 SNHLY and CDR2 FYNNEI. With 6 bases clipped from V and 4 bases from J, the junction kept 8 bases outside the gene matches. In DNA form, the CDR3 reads TGTGCCAGCAGGCCCGGGACAGGAGGGAATCAGCCCCAGCATTTT. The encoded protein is CASRPGTGGNQPQHF.

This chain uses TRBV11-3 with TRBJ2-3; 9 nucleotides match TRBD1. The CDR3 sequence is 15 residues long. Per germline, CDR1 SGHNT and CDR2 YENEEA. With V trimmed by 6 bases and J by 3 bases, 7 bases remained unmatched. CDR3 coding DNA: TGTGCCAGCAGTTCCGGACAGGGGAGGACAGATACGCAGTATTTT. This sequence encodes CASSSGQGRTDTQYF. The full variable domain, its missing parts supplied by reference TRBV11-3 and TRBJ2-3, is EAGVVQSPRYKIIEKKQPVAFWCNPISGHNTLYWYLQNLGQGPELLIRYENEEAVDDSQLPKDRFSAERLKGVDSTLKIQPAELGDSAVYLCASSSGQGRTDTQYFGPGTRLTVL.

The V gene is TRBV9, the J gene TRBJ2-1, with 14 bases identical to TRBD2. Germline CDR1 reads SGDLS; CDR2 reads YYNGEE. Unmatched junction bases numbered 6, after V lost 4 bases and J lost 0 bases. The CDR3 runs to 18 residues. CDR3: CASSLSGTSGSSYNEQFF. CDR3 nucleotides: TGTGCCAGCAGCCTGTCGGGGACTAGCGGGAGCTCCTACAATGAGCAGTTCTTC. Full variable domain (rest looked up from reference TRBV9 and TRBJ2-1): DSGVTQTPKHLITATGQRVTLRCSPRSGDLSVYWYQQSLDQGLQFLIQYYNGEERAKGNILERFSAQQFPDLHSELNLSSLELGDSALYFCASSLSGTSGSSYNEQFFGPGTRLTVL.

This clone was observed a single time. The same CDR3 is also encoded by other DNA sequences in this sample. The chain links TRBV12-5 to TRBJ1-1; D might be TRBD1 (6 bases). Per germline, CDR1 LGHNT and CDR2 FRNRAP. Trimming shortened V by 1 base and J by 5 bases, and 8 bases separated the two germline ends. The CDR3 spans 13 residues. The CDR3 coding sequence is TGTGCTAGTGGTTTGGAGGGGGGGACTGAAGCTTTCTTT. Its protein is CASGLEGGTEAFF.

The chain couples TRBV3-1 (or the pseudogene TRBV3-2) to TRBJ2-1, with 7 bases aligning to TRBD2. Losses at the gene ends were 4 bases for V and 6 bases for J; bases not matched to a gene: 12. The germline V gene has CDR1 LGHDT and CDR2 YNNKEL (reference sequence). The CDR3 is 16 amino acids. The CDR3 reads CASSLEAGIQPNEQFF. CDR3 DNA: TGTGCCAGCAGCCTCGAAGCGGGAATCCAGCCCAATGAGCAGTTCTTC.

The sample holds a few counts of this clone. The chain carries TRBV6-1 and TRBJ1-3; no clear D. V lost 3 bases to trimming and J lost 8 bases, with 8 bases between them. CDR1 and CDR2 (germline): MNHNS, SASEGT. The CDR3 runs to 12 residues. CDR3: CASSDQGHTIYF. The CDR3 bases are TGTGCCAGCAGTGACCAAGGTCACACCATATATTTT.

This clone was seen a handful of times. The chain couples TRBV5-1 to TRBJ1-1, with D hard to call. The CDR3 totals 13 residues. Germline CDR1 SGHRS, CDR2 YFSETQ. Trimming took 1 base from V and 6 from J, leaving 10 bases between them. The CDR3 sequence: CASSLSSRSEAFF. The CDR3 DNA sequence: TGCGCCAGCAGCTTGAGTTCGAGGTCTGAAGCTTTCTTT.

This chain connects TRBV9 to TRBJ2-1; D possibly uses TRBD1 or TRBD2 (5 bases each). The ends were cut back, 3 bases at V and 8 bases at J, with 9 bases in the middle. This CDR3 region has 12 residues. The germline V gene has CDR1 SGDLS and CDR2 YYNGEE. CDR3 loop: CASSAGTDEQFF. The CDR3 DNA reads TGTGCCAGCAGCGCGGGGACCGATGAGCAGTTCTTC.

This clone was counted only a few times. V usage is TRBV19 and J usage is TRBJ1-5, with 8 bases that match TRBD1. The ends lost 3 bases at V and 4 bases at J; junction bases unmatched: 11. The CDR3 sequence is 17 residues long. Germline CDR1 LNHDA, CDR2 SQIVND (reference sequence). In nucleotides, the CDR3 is TGTGCCAGTAGTATTGCCCCCTCCCAGGGGGCGAATCAGCCCCAGCATTTT. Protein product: CASSIAPSQGANQPQHF. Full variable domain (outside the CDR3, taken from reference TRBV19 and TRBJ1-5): DGGITQSPKYLFRKEGQNVTLSCEQNLNHDAMYWYRQDPGQGLRLIYYSQIVNDFQKGDIAEGYSVSREKKESFPLTVTSAQKNPTAFYLCASSIAPSQGANQPQHFGDGTRLSIL.

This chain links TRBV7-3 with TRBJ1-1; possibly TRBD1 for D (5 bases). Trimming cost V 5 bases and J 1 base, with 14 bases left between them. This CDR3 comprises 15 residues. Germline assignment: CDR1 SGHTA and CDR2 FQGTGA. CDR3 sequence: CASSPRAGKNTEAFF. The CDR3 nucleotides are TGTGCCAGCAGCCCGCGGGCAGGGAAGAACACTGAAGCTTTCTTT.

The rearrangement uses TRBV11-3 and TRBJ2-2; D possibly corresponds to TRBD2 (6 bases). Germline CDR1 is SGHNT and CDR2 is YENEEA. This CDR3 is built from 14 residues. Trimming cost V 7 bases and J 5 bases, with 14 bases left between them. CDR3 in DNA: TGTGCCAGCAACCAGGGAGGTGAAACCGGGGAGCTGTTTTTT. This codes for CASNQGGETGELFF.

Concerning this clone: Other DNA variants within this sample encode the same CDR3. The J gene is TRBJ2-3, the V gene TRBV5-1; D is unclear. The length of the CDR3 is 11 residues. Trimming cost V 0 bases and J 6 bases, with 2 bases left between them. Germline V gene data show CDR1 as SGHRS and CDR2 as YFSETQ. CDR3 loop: CASSLGDTQYF. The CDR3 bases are TGCGCCAGCAGCTTGGGGGATACGCAGTATTTT.

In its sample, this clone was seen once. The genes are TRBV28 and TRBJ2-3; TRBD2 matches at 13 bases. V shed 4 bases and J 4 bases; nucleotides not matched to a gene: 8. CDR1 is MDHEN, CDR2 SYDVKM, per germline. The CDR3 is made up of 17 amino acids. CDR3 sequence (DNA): TGTGCCAGCAGTTGGACTAGCGGGAGTGGTGGGGCAGATACGCAGTATTTT. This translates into CASSWTSGSGGADTQYF.

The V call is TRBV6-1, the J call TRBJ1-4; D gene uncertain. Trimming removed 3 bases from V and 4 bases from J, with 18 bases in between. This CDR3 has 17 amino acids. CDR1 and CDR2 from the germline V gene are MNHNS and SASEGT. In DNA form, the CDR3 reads TGTGCCAGCAGTGATAGCTCCGGGCCACCCTTTAATGAAAAACTGTTTTTT. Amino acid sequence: CASSDSSGPPFNEKLFF.

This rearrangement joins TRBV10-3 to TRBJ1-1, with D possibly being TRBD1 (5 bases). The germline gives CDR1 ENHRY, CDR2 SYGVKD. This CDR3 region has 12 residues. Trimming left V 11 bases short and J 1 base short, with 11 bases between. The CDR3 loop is CAVRDGNTEAFF. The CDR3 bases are TGTGCCGTCCGGGACGGGAACACTGAAGCTTTCTTT.

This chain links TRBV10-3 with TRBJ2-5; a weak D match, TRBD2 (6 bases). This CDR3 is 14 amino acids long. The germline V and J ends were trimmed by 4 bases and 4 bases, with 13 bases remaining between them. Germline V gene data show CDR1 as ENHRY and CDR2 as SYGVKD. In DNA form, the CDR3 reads TGTGCCATCAGTGCCGGGACTGTACCAGAGACCCAGTACTTC. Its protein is CAISAGTVPETQYF.

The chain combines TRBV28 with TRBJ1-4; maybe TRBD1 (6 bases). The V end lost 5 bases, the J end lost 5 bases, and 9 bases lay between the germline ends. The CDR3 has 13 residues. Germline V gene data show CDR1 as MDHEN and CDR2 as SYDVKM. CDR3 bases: TGTGCCAGCAGTCGAGACAGGAATGAAAAACTGTTTTTT. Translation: CASSRDRNEKLFF.

CDR3 amino acids: CASSQVRVAVLFSSSGANVLTF. The CDR3 DNA reads TGTGCCAGCAGCCAAGTTAGGGTAGCGGTTCTGTTCTCGAGCTCTGGGGCCAACGTCCTGACTTTC. The gene calls are TRBV14 and TRBJ2-6, with D possibly TRBD2 on 6 matching bases. Trimming stripped 1 base from V and 0 bases from J, with 25 bases between. Germline V gene sequence: CDR1 SGHDN, CDR2 FVKESK. This CDR3 comprises 22 residues.

CDR3 region: CASSYPGEAFF. The CDR3 bases are TGTGCCAGCAGTTATCCCGGTGAAGCTTTCTTT. The V call is TRBV28, the J call TRBJ1-1; D uncertain. Germline CDR1 MDHEN, CDR2 SYDVKM. With 4 bases removed from V and 7 bases from J, the gap between germline ends came to 7 bases. The CDR3 length is 11 residues.

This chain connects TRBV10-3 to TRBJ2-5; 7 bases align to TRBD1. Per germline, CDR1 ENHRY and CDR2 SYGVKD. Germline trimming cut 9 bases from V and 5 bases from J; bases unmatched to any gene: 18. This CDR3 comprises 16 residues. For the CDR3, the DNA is TGTGCCATAAGAGAGGGGGCCTCCCCCACGTACGAGACCCAGTACTTC. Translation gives CAIREGASPTYETQYF.